One and the same sample provided the 22 T cell receptor beta chains below, sequenced in a study of a mutant IDH1 vaccine in newly diagnosed glioma. No antigen has been assigned to these receptors. The time point here: week 35, safety follow-up. Each vaccine dose was 300 ug of mutant IDH1 20-mer peptide, with topical imiquimod. Sequenced by immunoSEQ multiplex PCR; TCRdb stores in-frame clones only, minus some. Among about 66,000 clones listed, roughly 74% were seen once. The input for sequencing was PBMCs, taken from a glioma patient whose treatment included an IDH1 peptide vaccine. These receptors were taken from a man between 50 and 59 years old with glioma.

The chain couples TRBV25-1 to TRBJ2-7, with TRBD2 as a possible D gene (5 bases). Trimming pared 1 base from V and 5 bases from J, leaving 15 bases between. The V gene's germline CDR1 is MGHDK and CDR2 SYGVNS. This CDR3 spans 15 amino acids. For the CDR3, the DNA is TGTGCCAGCAGTGAATTTAAGGGCTACGGGGACGAGCAGTACTTC. It specifies CASSEFKGYGDEQYF.

The chain couples TRBV30 to TRBJ2-5, with D perhaps given as TRBD1 or TRBD2 (5 bases each). The V gene's germline CDR1 is GTSNPN and CDR2 SVGIG (reference sequence). The CDR3 has 14 residues. V was cut by 0 bases and J by 9 bases, with 17 bases left in between. The CDR3 nucleotides read TGTGCCTGGAGTGTAGGGGACGGACAAGTGGCCCAGTACTTC. Its translation: CAWSVGDGQVAQYF.

The chain joins TRBV6-5 to TRBJ2-1; D is perhaps TRBD1 or TRBD2 (6 bases each). The germline CDR1 and CDR2 sequences are MNHEY and SVGAGI. This CDR3 has 15 residues. The V and J ends lost 5 bases and 5 bases respectively, with 16 bases between them. The CDR3 bases are TGTGCCAGCAGTGGAGGGGGGCGATCGGACAATGAGCAGTTCTTC. This gives the protein CASSGGGRSDNEQFF.

This clone was counted between two and nine times. The V gene is TRBV7-6, the J gene TRBJ1-2, with 7 bases aligning to TRBD1. The CDR3 is 16 amino acids. Germline V lookup: CDR1 SGHVS, CDR2 FNYEAQ. The V and J ends lost 2 bases and 6 bases, in that order; junction bases with no gene match: 12. CDR3 nucleotide sequence: TGTGCCAGCAGCTTAAAGCCCTCAGGGGGAGGAAATGGCTACACCTTC. Protein sequence: CASSLKPSGGGNGYTF. Full variable domain (remainder filled in from reference TRBV7-6 and TRBJ1-2): GAGVSQSPRYKVTKRGQDVALRCDPISGHVSLYWYRQALGQGPEFLTYFNYEAQQDKSGLPNDRFSAERPEGSISTLTIQRTEQRDSAMYRCASSLKPSGGGNGYTFGSGTRLTVV.

The V gene is TRBV7-6, the J gene TRBJ1-1, with D unresolved. V shed 4 bases and J shed 0 bases, with 9 bases lying between them. Looked up from germline, CDR1 is SGHVS and CDR2 is FNYEAQ. The CDR3 is 14 residues long. The CDR3 loop is CASSSDPMNTEAFF. The CDR3 nucleotides are TGTGCCAGCAGCTCCGACCCCATGAACACTGAAGCTTTCTTT.

V usage is TRBV28 and J usage is TRBJ1-2; D uncertain. The germline CDR1 and CDR2 sequences are MDHEN and SYDVKM. Trimming pared 3 bases from V and 8 bases from J, leaving 13 bases between. CDR3 length: 13 residues. The CDR3 region is CASSLRLKEGYTF. DNA for the CDR3: TGTGCCAGCAGTTTGAGGCTCAAAGAGGGCTACACCTTC.

The chain couples TRBV5-1 to TRBJ1-6; possibly TRBD1 for D (5 bases). The V and J ends lost 0 bases and 4 bases respectively, with 8 bases between them. This CDR3 has 15 residues. Germline assignment: CDR1 SGHRS and CDR2 YFSETQ. The CDR3 nucleotides read TGCGCCAGCAGCTTGGGGGGGGTATATAATTCACCCCTCCACTTT. Amino acid sequence: CASSLGGVYNSPLHF.

In nucleotides, the CDR3 is TGCAGCGTTGGGGGGGCCATCAATCAGCCCCAGCATTTT. This gives the protein CSVGGAINQPQHF. J is TRBJ1-5 and V is TRBV29-1; D may be TRBD1 (6 bases). Trimming shortened V by 4 bases and J by 3 bases, and 10 bases separated the two germline ends. The CDR3 runs to 13 residues. From germline, CDR1 is SQVTM and CDR2 ANQGSEA.

The table lists this clone with a count of one. The chain employs TRBV6-5 and TRBJ2-1, with a weak D call TRBD1 (6 bases). V was clipped by 6 bases and J by 1 base, with 13 bases between them. CDR1 MNHEY and CDR2 SVGAGI come from the germline V gene. This CDR3 contains 15 residues. CDR3 amino acids: CASSARDISYNEQFF. In nucleotides, the CDR3 is TGTGCCAGCAGCGCCCGGGACATTTCCTACAATGAGCAGTTCTTC.

This clone occurred a few times. This chain joins TRBV7-2 and TRBJ1-1, with D hard to call. The V end was cut by 2 bases, the J end by 1 base, with 2 bases between. CDR1 and CDR2 from the germline V gene are SGHTA and FQGNSA. The CDR3 runs to 12 residues. The CDR3 is CASSLQNTEAFF. The CDR3 DNA sequence: TGTGCCAGCAGCTTACAGAACACTGAAGCTTTCTTT.

The rearrangement joins TRBV5-4 to TRBJ2-5, with 7 bases matching TRBD1. Trimming at V came to 4 bases and at J to 3 bases, leaving 6 bases not matched to a gene. The CDR3 totals 14 residues. The germline gives CDR1 SGHNT, CDR2 YYREEE (reference sequence). CDR3 sequence reads: CASSNGQVKETQYF. The CDR3 bases are TGTGCCAGCAGCAATGGACAGGTGAAAGAGACCCAGTACTTC.

J is TRBJ2-6 and V is TRBV28; no clear D gene. The CDR3 spans 16 residues. V shed 3 bases and J shed 7 bases, with 16 bases lying between them. CDR1 and CDR2 from the germline V gene are MDHEN and SYDVKM. The CDR3 loop reads CASSLPPGAGANVLTF. The CDR3 nucleotides read TGTGCCAGCAGTTTGCCCCCAGGCGCAGGAGCCAACGTCCTGACTTTC.

The chain uses TRBV18 and TRBJ2-7; the D gene is possibly TRBD1 (5 bases). Per the germline V gene, CDR1 is KGHSH and CDR2 is LQKENI. CDR3 size: 15 residues. V lost 6 bases and J lost 3, with 18 bases in between. The CDR3 coding sequence is TGTGCCAGCTCCCCTGGAAAACAGGTAGGCTACGAGCAGTACTTC. Amino acids: CASSPGKQVGYEQYF.

The chain is built from TRBV7-8 and TRBJ1-4, with 9 bases matching TRBD1. The CDR3 sequence is 14 residues long. V lost 4 bases to trimming and J lost 6 bases; unmatched junction nucleotides: 3. Germline V gives CDR1 SGHVS, CDR2 FQNEAQ. This chain's CDR3 is CASSSGQGYEKLFF. The CDR3 nucleotides read TGTGCCAGCAGCTCCGGACAGGGGTATGAAAAACTGTTTTTT.

Turning to this clone: The same CDR3 arises from other DNA sequences in this sample as well. The chain recombines TRBV30 with TRBJ2-1; no firm D call. The germline V and J ends were trimmed by 0 bases and 6 bases, with 3 bases remaining between them. The germline CDR1 and CDR2 sequences are GTSNPN and SVGIG (reference sequence). The CDR3 is made up of 11 amino acids. The CDR3 loop reads CAWSVRNEQFF. The CDR3 DNA sequence: TGTGCCTGGAGTGTGCGCAATGAGCAGTTCTTC.

V is TRBV7-2 and J is TRBJ2-1; 7 bases are shared with TRBD2. Germline values: CDR1 SGHTA, CDR2 FQGNSA. The CDR3 is made up of 16 amino acids. Trimming at V came to 3 bases and at J to 8 bases, leaving 13 bases not matched to a gene. This CDR3 reads CASSFFSAGIGDEQFF. DNA of the CDR3: TGTGCCAGCAGCTTTTTTTCAGCGGGGATTGGGGATGAGCAGTTCTTC.

This clone was seen a single time. This sequence joins TRBV19 and TRBJ1-5; unclear D gene. V lost 5 bases to trimming and J lost 0 bases, with 5 bases between them. The length of the CDR3 is 13 residues. CDR1 and CDR2 (germline): LNHDA, SQIVND (reference sequence). The CDR3 nucleotides read TGTGCCAGTAGTCCCGCTAGCAATCAGCCCCAGCATTTT. Its protein product is CASSPASNQPQHF.

The table lists this clone with a count of one. The chain links TRBV27 to TRBJ2-2; 12 bases line up with TRBD2. The junction had 17 bases not matched to a gene; V was cut back by 7 bases and J by 5 bases. Germline V gives CDR1 MNHEY, CDR2 SMNVEV (reference sequence). This CDR3 has 19 amino acids. The CDR3 here is CASTPRTSGDWRETGELFF. CDR3 nucleotide sequence: TGTGCCAGCACTCCTCGGACTAGCGGGGACTGGCGGGAAACCGGGGAGCTGTTTTTT.

The V gene is TRBV7-9, the J gene TRBJ1-4; D remains ambiguous. Trimming pared 6 bases from V and 8 bases from J, leaving 10 bases between. The CDR3 loop spans 12 amino acids. The germline CDR1 and CDR2 sequences are SEHNR and FQNEAQ (reference sequence). CDR3 bases: TGTGCCAGCAGAGACGCAGACGAAAAACTGTTTTTT. Translating it yields CASRDADEKLFF.

The rearrangement joins TRBV29-1 to TRBJ1-2; D possibly corresponds to TRBD1 (5 bases). Between the trimmed V and J ends, which lost 5 bases and 8 bases, there was a span of 15 bases. The CDR3 extends over 12 amino acids. CDR1 and CDR2 from the germline V gene are SQVTM and ANQGSEA. The CDR3 loop reads CSVRDDSQGYTF. CDR3 DNA sequence: TGCAGCGTTCGGGACGACTCGCAGGGCTACACCTTC. The full variable domain, with the rest looked up from reference TRBV29-1 and TRBJ1-2, is SAVISQKPSRDICQRGTSLTIQCQVDSQVTMMFWYRQQPGQSLTLIATANQGSEATYESGFVIDKFPISRPNLTFSTLTVSNMSPEDSSIYLCSVRDDSQGYTFGSGTRLTVV.

The chain recombines TRBV5-6 with TRBJ2-1; 9 nucleotides match TRBD1. The J segment lost 3 bases and the V segment lost 4 bases, leaving 5 bases of the junction unmatched. The CDR3 runs to 15 residues. The germline V gene has CDR1 SGHDT and CDR2 YYEEEE. The CDR3 region is CASSPGQGVYNEQFF. The CDR3 nucleotides read TGTGCCAGCAGCCCGGGACAGGGAGTCTACAATGAGCAGTTCTTC.

CDR3 nucleotide sequence: TGTGCCAGCAGCTTGGATTTGACTACCTACGAGCAGTACTTC. This codes for CASSLDLTTYEQYF. The chain is built from TRBV5-4 and TRBJ2-7, with D maybe TRBD2 (5 bases). The CDR3 sequence is 14 residues long. With 0 bases removed from V and 2 bases from J, the gap between germline ends came to 9 bases. Germline CDR1 and CDR2: SGHNT and YYREEE (reference sequence). The variable domain in full, completed from reference TRBV5-4 and TRBJ2-7, reads ETGVTQSPTHLIKTRGQQVTLRCSSQSGHNTVSWYQQALGQGPQFIFQYYREEENGRGNFPPRFSGLQFPNYSSELNVNALELDDSALYLCASSLDLTTYEQYFGPGTRLTVT.